These 9 T cell receptor beta chains originate from one sample sequenced in a study of shared clonotypes between healthy human individuals. The naive CD8 subset, CD45RO-negative cells positively selected for CCR7, excluded terminally differentiated effector memory CD45RA+ cells. Using immunoSEQ multiplex PCR, the repertoire was profiled, and TCRdb retains in-frame clones only, with some absent. Among about 2 million clones listed, approximately 94% were seen once. Material for sequencing was naive CD8+ T cells sorted from blood. Receptors were obtained from a man aged 18 to 29 in good health.

The V call is TRBV7-6, the J call TRBJ2-7, with D tentatively TRBD1 (7 bases). Germline lookup yields CDR1 SGHVS and CDR2 FNYEAQ. Trimming pared 5 bases from V and 2 bases from J, leaving 13 bases between. This CDR3 has 14 amino acids. Here the CDR3 reads CASSPGGTAYEQYF. The CDR3 DNA is TGTGCCAGCAGCCCAGGGGGGACCGCCTACGAGCAGTACTTC. Complete variable domain (other parts from reference TRBV7-6 and TRBJ2-7): GAGVSQSPRYKVTKRGQDVALRCDPISGHVSLYWYRQALGQGPEFLTYFNYEAQQDKSGLPNDRFSAERPEGSISTLTIQRTEQRDSAMYRCASSPGGTAYEQYFGPGTRLTVT.

The rearrangement joins TRBV29-1 to TRBJ2-5, with no clear D. The V gene lost 1 base and the J gene lost 1 base, with 10 bases spanning the gap. Germline values: CDR1 SQVTM, CDR2 ANQGSEA. CDR3 length: 14 residues. CDR3 in DNA: TGCAGCGTTGAAGGGGCGGCTATCCAAGAGACCCAGTACTTC. This codes for CSVEGAAIQETQYF.

For this clone: This specimen includes other DNA sequences encoding the same CDR3. The chain combines TRBV6-1 with TRBJ2-7; D uncertain. Trimming took off 3 bases at V and 3 bases at J, with 3 bases between the two ends. Per the germline V gene, CDR1 is MNHNS and CDR2 is SASEGT. The CDR3 runs to 11 residues. In DNA, the CDR3 is TGTGCCAGCAGTGACGGCTACGAGCAGTACTTC. It codes for CASSDGYEQYF.

The chain uses TRBV28 and TRBJ2-1; 14 bases agree with TRBD2. The V gene's germline CDR1 is MDHEN and CDR2 SYDVKM. The J segment lost 5 bases and the V segment lost 5 bases, leaving 8 bases of the junction unmatched. The CDR3 runs 17 residues. The CDR3 sequence: CASSGTSGGPLNNEQFF. In DNA, the CDR3 is TGTGCCAGCAGTGGGACTAGCGGGGGACCCTTGAACAATGAGCAGTTCTTC. The full variable domain, completed using reference TRBV28 and TRBJ2-1, is DVKVTQSSRYLVKRTGEKVFLECVQDMDHENMFWYRQDPGLGLRLIYFSYDVKMKEKGDIPEGYSVSREKKERFSLILESASTNQTSMYLCASSGTSGGPLNNEQFFGPGTRLTVL.

The V gene is TRBV4-1, the J gene TRBJ1-2; 9 positions match TRBD1. The length of the CDR3 is 15 residues. Unmatched junction bases numbered 7, after V lost 0 bases and J lost 8 bases. Germline values: CDR1 MGHRA, CDR2 YSYEKL. CDR3: CASSQDPQGAQGYTF. The DNA for the CDR3 is TGCGCCAGCAGCCAAGACCCACAGGGGGCGCAAGGCTACACCTTC.

The chain recombines TRBV13 with TRBJ1-1, with D unclear. The germline CDR1 and CDR2 sequences are PRHDT and FYEKMQ (reference sequence). Trimming cost V 5 bases and J 1 base, with 14 bases left between them. This CDR3 comprises 15 residues. CDR3 loop: CASSPAPGTNTEAFF. The CDR3 region has the DNA TGTGCCAGCAGCCCCGCCCCCGGCACGAACACTGAAGCTTTCTTT. Filled out from reference TRBV13 and TRBJ1-1, the complete variable domain reads AAGVIQSPRHLIKEKRETATLKCYPIPRHDTVYWYQQGPGQDPQFLISFYEKMQSDKGSIPDRFSAQQFSDYHSELNMSSLELGDSALYFCASSPAPGTNTEAFFGQGTRLTVV.

The CDR3 sequence is CASSARDLVYEQYF. In DNA form, the CDR3 reads TGTGCCAGTAGCGCCCGGGACCTGGTCTACGAGCAGTACTTC. The chain recombines TRBV19 with TRBJ2-7; D is perhaps TRBD1 or TRBD2 (5 bases each). Germline-derived CDR1 and CDR2 are LNHDA and SQIVND (reference sequence). Trimming left V 6 bases short and J 3 bases short, with 15 bases between. The CDR3 covers 14 residues.

V gene TRBV21-1 combines with J gene TRBJ2-7; the D segment call TRBD2 is taken from the table without a DNA check. TRBV21-1 is a pseudogene locus. The CDR3 consists of 12 residues. CDR3 protein: CASSWHGYEQYF. The CDR3 DNA sequence: TGTGCCAGCAGCTGGCACGGGTACGAGCAGTACTTC.

The chain employs TRBV5-8 and TRBJ2-3, with D unclear. Germline V lookup: CDR1 SGHTS, CDR2 YDEGEE. CDR3 length equals 14 residues. V was pared by 0 bases and J by 0 bases, with 5 bases between. For the CDR3, the DNA is TGTGCCAGCAGCTTGGAGTGGAGCACAGATACGCAGTATTTT. It encodes CASSLEWSTDTQYF.